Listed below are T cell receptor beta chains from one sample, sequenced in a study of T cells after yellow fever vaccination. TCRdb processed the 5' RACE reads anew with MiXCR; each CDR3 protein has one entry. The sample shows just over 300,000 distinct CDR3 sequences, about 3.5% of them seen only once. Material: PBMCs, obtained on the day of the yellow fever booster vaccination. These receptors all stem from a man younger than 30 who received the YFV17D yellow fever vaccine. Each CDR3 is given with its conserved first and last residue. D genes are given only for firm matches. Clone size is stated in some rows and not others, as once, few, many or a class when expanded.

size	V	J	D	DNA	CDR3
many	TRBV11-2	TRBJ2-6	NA	TGTGCCAGCAGCCCCGAACAGGGCCTAAACTCTGGGGCCAACGTCCTGACTTTC	CASSPEQGLNSGANVLTF
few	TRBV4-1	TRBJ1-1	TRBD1	TGCGCCAGCAGCCTTCAGGGGGCTGGTCGGATAAACACTGAAGCTTTCTTT	CASSLQGAGRINTEAFF
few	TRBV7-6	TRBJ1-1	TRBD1	TGTGCCAGCAGCTTAGCGCGAAACAGGGGAGCGGACACTGAAGCTTTCTTT	CASSLARNRGADTEAFF
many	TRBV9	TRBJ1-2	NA	TGTGCCAGCAGCGTAGAGCTAGGTGGCTATGGCTACACCTTC	CASSVELGGYGYTF
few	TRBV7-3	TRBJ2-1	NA	TGTGCCAGCAGCTTAAGCGGGGGCTTCTACAATGAGCAGTTCTTC	CASSLSGGFYNEQFF
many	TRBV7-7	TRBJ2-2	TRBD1	TGTGCCAGCAGCCAGACAGGGGTTAACACCGGGGAGCTGTTTTTT	CASSQTGVNTGELFF
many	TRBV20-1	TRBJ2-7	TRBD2	TGCAGTGCTACGAAAGCGGGGCAGGCCTACTCCTACGAGCAGTACTTC	CSATKAGQAYSYEQYF
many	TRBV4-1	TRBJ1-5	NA	TGCGCCAGCAGCCAATTGCCAGGGACTCAGCCCCAGCATTTT	CASSQLPGTQPQHF
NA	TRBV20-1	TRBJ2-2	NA	TGCAGTGCCTGGAGACACAGGGAGGCCACCGGGGAGCTGTTTTTT	CSAWRHREATGELFF
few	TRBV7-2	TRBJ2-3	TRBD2	TGTGCCAGCAGCCCTCGGCGGGGGGCCTCGCCACGCACAGATACGCAGTATTTT	CASSPRRGASPRTDTQYF
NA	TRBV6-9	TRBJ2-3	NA	TGTGCCAGCCGCTGGGATTTCTGGGATACGCAGTATTTT	CASRWDFWDTQYF
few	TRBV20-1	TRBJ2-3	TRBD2	TGCAGTGCCTCCTTAGCGGGGGGCAACCGAAGAGATACGCAGTATTTT	CSASLAGGNRRDTQYF
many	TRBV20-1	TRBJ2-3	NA	TGCAGTGCTAGAGATCCGGCGACAGATACGCAGTATTTT	CSARDPATDTQYF
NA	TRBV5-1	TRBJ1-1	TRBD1	TGCGCCAGCAGCTTGGAATACGGGACAGGTATTGGAACTGAAGCTTTCTTT	CASSLEYGTGIGTEAFF
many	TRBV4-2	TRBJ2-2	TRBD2	TGTGCCAGCAGCCAAGCCCGTATTAGTGCGGGGGGGCTGAACGGGGAGCTGTTTTTT	CASSQARISAGGLNGELFF
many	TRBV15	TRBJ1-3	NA	TGTGCCACCAGCAGAGATCCGGGTTCGGCTGGAAACACCATATATTTT	CATSRDPGSAGNTIYF
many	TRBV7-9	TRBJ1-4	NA	TGTGCCAGCAGCTTAGTAAGGGACACTAATGAAAAACTGTTTTTT	CASSLVRDTNEKLFF
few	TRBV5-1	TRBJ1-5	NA	TGCGCCAGCCATCCCAAACCCTTTAAGTGGGGGCGGGCCCAGCATTTT	CASHPKPFKWGRAQHF
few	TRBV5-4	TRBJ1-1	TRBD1	TGTGCCAGCATCCCGGGACAGGGGGCGATTAGGACTGAAGCTTTCTTT	CASIPGQGAIRTEAFF
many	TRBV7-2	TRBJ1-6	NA	TGTGCCAGCAGCGTCAGGGGCCATTCACCCCTCCACTTT	CASSVRGHSPLHF
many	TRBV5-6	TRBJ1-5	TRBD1	TGTGCCAGCACGACATACCGGGACAGAGGGGATCAGCCCCAGCATTTT	CASTTYRDRGDQPQHF
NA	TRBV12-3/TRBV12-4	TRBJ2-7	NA	TGTGCCAGCAGTCTCGGATGGCTTGGTGTGGAGCAGTACTTC	CASSLGWLGVEQYF
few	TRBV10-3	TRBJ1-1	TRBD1	TGTGCCAGTACGACAGGGATGAACACTGAAGCTTTCTTT	CASTTGMNTEAFF
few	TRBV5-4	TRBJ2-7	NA	TGTGCCAGCAGCCTATCAGGATCGACCTACGAGCAGTACTTC	CASSLSGSTYEQYF
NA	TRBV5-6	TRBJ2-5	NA	TGTGCCAGCAGCTTGGGCGGGGCTCCCCTTGGGACCCAGTACTTC	CASSLGGAPLGTQYF
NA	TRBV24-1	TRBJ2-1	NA	TGTGCCACCAGTTCTATCGGGGGTGAGCAGTTCTTC	CATSSIGGEQFF
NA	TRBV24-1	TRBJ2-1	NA	TGTGCCACCAGTGATTCACGACTGGCGTGGACTTACAATGAGCAGTTCTTC	CATSDSRLAWTYNEQFF
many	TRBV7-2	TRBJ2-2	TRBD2	TGTGCCAGCAGCCTCGACCCCCGGGGGGCGAACACCGGGGAGCTGTTTTTT	CASSLDPRGANTGELFF
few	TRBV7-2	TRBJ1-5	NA	TGTGCCAGCAGCTCAAACGGATATAGCAATCAGCCCCAGCATTTT	CASSSNGYSNQPQHF
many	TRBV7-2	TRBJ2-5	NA	TGTGCCAGCAGCTTACAGTACCAAGAGACCCAGTACTTC	CASSLQYQETQYF
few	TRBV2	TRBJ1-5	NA	TGTGCCAGCAGTGAATCGGTGAATCAGCCCCAGCATTTT	CASSESVNQPQHF
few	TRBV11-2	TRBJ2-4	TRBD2	TGTGCCAGCAGCCCTAGTAGCGGGGGGGCCCCCCTAGCCAAAAACATTCAGTACTTC	CASSPSSGGAPLAKNIQYF
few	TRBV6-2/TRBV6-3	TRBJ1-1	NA	TGTGCCAGCACCCGGGCGGATCGTAACACTGAAGCTTTCTTT	CASTRADRNTEAFF
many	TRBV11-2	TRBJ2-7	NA	TGTGCCAGCAGCTTAGCGGTCTCCTACGAGCAGTACTTC	CASSLAVSYEQYF
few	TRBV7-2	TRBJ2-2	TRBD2	TGTGCCAGCAGCCCCCATAGCGGGGGGGCCGCCGGGGAGCTGTTTTTT	CASSPHSGGAAGELFF
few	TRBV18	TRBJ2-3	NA	TGTGCCAGCGCACCCCTTTTGATGAAAGAAACAGATACGCAGTATTTT	CASAPLLMKETDTQYF
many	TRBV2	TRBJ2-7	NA	TGTGCCAGCAGTGAGCGACATAGTTTCGGAGAGCAGTACTTC	CASSERHSFGEQYF
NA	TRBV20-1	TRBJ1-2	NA	TGCAGTGCTAGAGATCTGGGCAGGGGAGTTTCTCCTAACTATGGCTACACCTTC	CSARDLGRGVSPNYGYTF
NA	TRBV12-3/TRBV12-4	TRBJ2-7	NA	TGTGCCAGCAGTTTATGGGTTCACTACGAGCAGTACTTC	CASSLWVHYEQYF
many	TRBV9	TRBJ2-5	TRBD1	TGTGCCAGCAGCGTAGTACCGGGACAGGGCGAGACCCAGTACTTC	CASSVVPGQGETQYF
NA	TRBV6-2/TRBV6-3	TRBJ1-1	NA	TGTGCCTGCAGTAAAAGGGCGACTGAAGCTTTCTTT	CACSKRATEAFF
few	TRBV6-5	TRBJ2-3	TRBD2	TGTGCCAGCAGTTACTCTAGCGGGCCCGCAGATACGCAGTATTTT	CASSYSSGPADTQYF
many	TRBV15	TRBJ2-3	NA	TGTGCCACCAGGGGGGGGCGACAGGCCTCAGATACGCAGTATTTT	CATRGGRQASDTQYF
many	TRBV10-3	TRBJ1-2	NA	TGTGCCATCAGTGAAAGACAGGAACTAAACTATGGCTACACCTTC	CAISERQELNYGYTF
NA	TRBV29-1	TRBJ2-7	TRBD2	TGCAGCGTTGAAGGGTGGCGGGGGGACTACGAGCAGTACTTC	CSVEGWRGDYEQYF
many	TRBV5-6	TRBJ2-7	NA	TGTGCCAGCAGCTTCCAGAGCTACGAGCAGTACTTC	CASSFQSYEQYF
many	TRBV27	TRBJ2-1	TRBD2	TGTGCCAGCACCCGGGAGGGCGGTGAGCAGTTCTTC	CASTREGGEQFF
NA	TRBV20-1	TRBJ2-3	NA	TGCAGTGGGGGGCCCTCTAGCACAGATACGCAGTATTTT	CSGGPSSTDTQYF
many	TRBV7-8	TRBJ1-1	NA	TGTGCCAGCAGCTTGAGGGGATTCAACACTGAAGCTTTCTTT	CASSLRGFNTEAFF
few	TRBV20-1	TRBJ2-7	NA	TGCAGTGCCCAGCCTCTCGGGGCCTCAGGCGAGCAGTACTTC	CSAQPLGASGEQYF